Listed below are T cell receptor beta chains from one sample, sequenced in a study of response to subunit inactivated influenza vaccine. From the RT-PCR reads, TCRdb called clonotypes with MiXCR, one entry per CDR3 protein. The table lists more than 550,000 distinct CDR3 sequences, 11% of them singletons. Separately, the same data were catalogued under a study of T cells expressing NK-cell markers.

The sequenced sample was PBMCs from blood, obtained on the day of vaccination. The receptors come from a man between 50 and 59 years old who received an inactivated influenza vaccine. The CDR3 runs from the conserved cysteine through the conserved F or W. The order of the fields is clone size, V gene, D gene, J gene, CDR3 protein, CDR3 DNA. D genes are given only for firm matches. Some rows have no size entry. The others give once, few or many, or a class for an expanded clone.

few	TRBV18	.	TRBJ2-2	CASSPPNYRENTGELFF	TGTGCCAGCTCGCCGCCCAACTACAGGGAGAACACCGGGGAGCTGTTTTTT
.	TRBV4-2	.	TRBJ1-6	CASSQTGTKGASPLHF	TGTGCCAGCAGCCAAACCGGGACCAAAGGGGCTTCACCCCTCCACTTT
.	TRBV7-2	.	TRBJ1-1	CASSLPLLGTEAFF	TGTGCCAGCAGCTTGCCCCTATTGGGCACTGAAGCTTTCTTT
few	TRBV29-1	.	TRBJ2-5	CSVCAEDGTPQETQYF	TGCAGCGTTTGTGCGGAGGACGGAACACCCCAAGAGACCCAGTACTTC
.	TRBV20-1	TRBD1	TRBJ1-5	CSARRGQGWDQPQHF	TGCAGTGCTAGAAGGGGACAGGGGTGGGATCAGCCCCAGCATTTT
few	TRBV6-1	TRBD1	TRBJ2-7	CASSPRQGAAYEQYF	TGTGCCAGCAGTCCGCGACAGGGGGCGGCCTACGAGCAGTACTTC
few	TRBV20-1	.	TRBJ2-1	CSARTLLHEQFF	TGCAGTGCTAGAACGCTTCTCCATGAGCAGTTCTTC
few	TRBV12-3/TRBV12-4	.	TRBJ1-2	CASSPLGYGYTF	TGTGCCAGCAGTCCCCTAGGCTATGGCTACACCTTC
.	TRBV12-3/TRBV12-4	TRBD2	TRBJ2-1	CASYPGGGLRNGEQFF	TGTGCCAGCTACCCGGGCGGGGGGCTGCGTAATGGTGAGCAGTTCTTC
many	TRBV6-2/TRBV6-3	TRBD1	TRBJ1-5	CASKKGTGGAGQPQHF	TGTGCCAGCAAGAAAGGTACAGGGGGCGCCGGACAGCCCCAGCATTTT
.	TRBV5-5	.	TRBJ2-4	CASSPRTENIQYF	TGTGCCAGCAGCCCCAGGACAGAAAACATTCAGTACTTC
many	TRBV5-1	.	TRBJ2-5	CASSLSAGQETQYF	TGCGCCAGCAGCTTGTCGGCGGGGCAAGAGACCCAGTACTTC
few	TRBV12-3/TRBV12-4	.	TRBJ2-1	CASSLMLGSSYNEQFF	TGTGCCAGCAGTTTAATGCTAGGGAGCTCCTACAATGAGCAGTTCTTC
.	TRBV4-1	.	TRBJ1-6	CASSHFHLMVSYNSPLHF	TGCGCCAGCAGCCATTTCCATCTAATGGTCTCCTATAATTCACCCCTCCACTTT
few	TRBV7-2	.	TRBJ1-2	CASRRPLYGYTF	TGTGCCAGCAGAAGACCTCTCTATGGCTACACCTTC
many	TRBV5-1	.	TRBJ1-1	CASSLGGSNTEAFF	TGCGCCAGCAGTCTGGGGGGCTCGAACACTGAAGCTTTCTTT
few	TRBV5-1	.	TRBJ1-1	CASSLGWETEAFF	TGCGCCAGCAGCTTGGGTTGGGAGACTGAAGCTTTCTTT
few	TRBV12-3/TRBV12-4	TRBD2	TRBJ2-3	CASSKTSGDLDTQYF	TGTGCCAGCAGCAAGACTAGCGGGGACCTGGATACGCAGTATTTT
.	TRBV11-1	TRBD2	TRBJ2-3	CASRPTSGRAADTQYF	TGTGCCAGCAGGCCCACTAGCGGGAGGGCCGCAGATACGCAGTATTTT
.	TRBV7-8	TRBD2	TRBJ2-1	CASSQQLAGEASYNEQFF	TGTGCCAGCAGCCAGCAACTAGCGGGAGAGGCATCCTACAATGAGCAGTTCTTC
.	TRBV28	.	TRBJ2-7	CASSRLRAGYEQYF	TGTGCCAGCAGTCGACTGCGGGCTGGCTACGAGCAGTACTTC
many	TRBV28	.	TRBJ2-3	CASSLFLSGSTDTQYF	TGTGCCAGCAGTTTATTCCTCTCGGGGAGTACAGATACGCAGTATTTT
.	TRBV29-1	TRBD1	TRBJ2-1	CSVVGGRSSYNEQFF	TGCAGCGTTGTAGGGGGCCGTAGCTCCTACAATGAGCAGTTCTTC
few	TRBV20-1	TRBD2	TRBJ2-1	CSAREAGGPYNEQFF	TGCAGTGCTAGGGAAGCGGGGGGGCCCTACAATGAGCAGTTCTTC
.	TRBV10-3	TRBD2	TRBJ2-6	CATQMGTSVSGANVLTF	TGTGCCACCCAGATGGGGACTAGCGTCTCTGGGGCCAACGTCCTGACTTTC
few	TRBV24-1	TRBD1	TRBJ2-1	CATSDNGQGTGNEQFF	TGTGCCACCAGTGACAATGGACAGGGGACAGGCAATGAGCAGTTCTTC
few	TRBV7-2	.	TRBJ2-7	CASRQTLATYEQYF	TGTGCCAGCAGACAGACGCTAGCCACCTACGAGCAGTACTTC
.	TRBV30	.	TRBJ2-1	CAWSSLFQGEQFF	TGTGCCTGGAGCTCCCTTTTCCAGGGTGAGCAGTTCTTC
.	TRBV5-1	TRBD1	TRBJ2-1	CASMSTGGTSEQFF	TGCGCCAGCATGTCGACAGGGGGAACTAGTGAGCAGTTCTTC
many	TRBV2	TRBD1	TRBJ2-1	CASEGQYNEQFF	TGTGCCAGTGAGGGACAGTACAATGAGCAGTTCTTC
many	TRBV12-3/TRBV12-4	TRBD1	TRBJ2-1	CASSLGGTGYNEQFF	TGTGCCAGCAGTTTAGGTGGGACAGGCTACAATGAGCAGTTCTTC